One T cell receptor (beta chain) is described in this entry. Its antigen remains unknown. Treatment here: approximately 18 received Ad26.COV2.S at low or high dose, single or two shots; several received placebo; per-sample allocation not given. Sampling occurred on day 63 after the first vaccine or placebo injection. The CDR3 covers 15 residues. CDR1 is GTSNPN and CDR2 is SVGIG in the germline V gene (reference sequence). V was clipped by 1 base and J by 2 bases; unmatched bases: 5. This specimen belongs to a study of Ad26.COV2.S vaccination and SARS-CoV-2 variants. Overall study context: The vaccine Ad26.COV2.S was put into the muscle once, or twice with 56 days between.

The study's findings and limits: Post-vaccination spike-specific CD8+ and CD4+ T cell responses reportedly had substantial breadth. Estimates derived from TCR breadth and depth analyses may have underestimated total T cell responses. Placebo recipients trailed vaccine recipients in spike-specific TCR breadth.

TCRdb's table, derived via immunoSEQ multiplex PCR, lists solely in-frame clones and lacks some. The table shows 300,000 to 400,000 clones, with 80% to 90% occurring only once. Here the sequenced sample was peripheral blood, taken in a trial of Ad26.COV2.S vaccine versus placebo. This sequence originates from a person between 18 and 60 years old who received the Ad26.COV2.S COVID-19 vaccine or a placebo. The chain employs TRBV30 and TRBJ2-7; 10 bases map to TRBD1. The CDR3 region has the DNA TGTGCCTGGAGTGGGATAGGACAGGGGGCCTACGAGCAGTACTTC. Translating it yields CAWSGIGQGAYEQYF.